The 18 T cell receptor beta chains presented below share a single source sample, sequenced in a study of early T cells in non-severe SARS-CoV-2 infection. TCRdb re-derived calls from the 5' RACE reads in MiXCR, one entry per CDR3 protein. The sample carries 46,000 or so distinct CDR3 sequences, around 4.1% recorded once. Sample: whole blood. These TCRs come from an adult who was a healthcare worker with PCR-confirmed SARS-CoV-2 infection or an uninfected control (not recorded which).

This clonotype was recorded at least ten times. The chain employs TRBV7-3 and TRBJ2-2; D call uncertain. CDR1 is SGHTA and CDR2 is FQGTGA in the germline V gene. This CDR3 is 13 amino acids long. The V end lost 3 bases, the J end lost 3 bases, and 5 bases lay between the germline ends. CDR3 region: CASSFLDTGELFF. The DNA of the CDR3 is TGTGCCAGCAGCTTCCTGGACACCGGGGAGCTGTTTTTT.

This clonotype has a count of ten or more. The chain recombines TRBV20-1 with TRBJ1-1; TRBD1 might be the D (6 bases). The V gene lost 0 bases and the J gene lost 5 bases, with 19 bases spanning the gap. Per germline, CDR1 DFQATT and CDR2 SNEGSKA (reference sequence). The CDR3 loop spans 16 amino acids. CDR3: CSARDGGAPRGTEAFF. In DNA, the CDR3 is TGCAGTGCTAGAGATGGTGGCGCCCCCAGGGGAACTGAAGCTTTCTTT.

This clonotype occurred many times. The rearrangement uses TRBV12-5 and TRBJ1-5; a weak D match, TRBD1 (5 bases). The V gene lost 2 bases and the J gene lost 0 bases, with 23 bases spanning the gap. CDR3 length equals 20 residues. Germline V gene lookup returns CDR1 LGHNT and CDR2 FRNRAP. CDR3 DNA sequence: TGTGCTAGTGGTTTGAGTTCCTCTAAGGGACGCATTTATAGCAATCAGCCCCAGCATTTT. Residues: CASGLSSSKGRIYSNQPQHF.

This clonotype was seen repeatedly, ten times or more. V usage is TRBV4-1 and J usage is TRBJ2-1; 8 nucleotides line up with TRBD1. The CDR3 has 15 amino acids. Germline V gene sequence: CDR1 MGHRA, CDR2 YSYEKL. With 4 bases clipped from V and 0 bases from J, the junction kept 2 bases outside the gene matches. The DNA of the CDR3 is TGCGCCAGCAGCCGAGACAGGGGCTCCTACAATGAGCAGTTCTTC. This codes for CASSRDRGSYNEQFF.

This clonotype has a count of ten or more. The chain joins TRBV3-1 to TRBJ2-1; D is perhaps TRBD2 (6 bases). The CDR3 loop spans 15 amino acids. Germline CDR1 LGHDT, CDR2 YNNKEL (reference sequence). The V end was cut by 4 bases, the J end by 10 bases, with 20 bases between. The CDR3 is CASSPEGSGAGEQFF. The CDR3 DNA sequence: TGTGCCAGCAGCCCGGAGGGTAGTGGCGCGGGAGAGCAGTTCTTC.

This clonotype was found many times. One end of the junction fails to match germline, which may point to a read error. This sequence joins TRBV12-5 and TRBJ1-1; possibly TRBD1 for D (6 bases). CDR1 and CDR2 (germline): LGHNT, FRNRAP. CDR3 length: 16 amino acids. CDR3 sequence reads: CASVLVQGTGNTEAFF. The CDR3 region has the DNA TGTGCTAGTGTTTTGGTACAGGGTACGGGGAACACTGAAGCTTTCTTT.

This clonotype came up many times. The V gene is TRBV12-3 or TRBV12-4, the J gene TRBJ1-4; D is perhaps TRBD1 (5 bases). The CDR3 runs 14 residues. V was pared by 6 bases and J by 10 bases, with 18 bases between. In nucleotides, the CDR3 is TGTGCCAGCAGCCCGGGACCGGATTTCGGAAAACTGTTTTTT. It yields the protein CASSPGPDFGKLFF.

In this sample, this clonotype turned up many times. The CDR3 nucleotides are TGTGCCAGCAGTTTAGGGGGACTAGCGGCCTACGAGCAGTACTTC. It encodes CASSLGGLAAYEQYF. V usage is TRBV12-3 or TRBV12-4 and J usage is TRBJ2-7; 11 positions agree with TRBD2. Trimming cost V 1 base and J 2 bases; bases outside gene matches: 1. The CDR3 is 15 residues long.

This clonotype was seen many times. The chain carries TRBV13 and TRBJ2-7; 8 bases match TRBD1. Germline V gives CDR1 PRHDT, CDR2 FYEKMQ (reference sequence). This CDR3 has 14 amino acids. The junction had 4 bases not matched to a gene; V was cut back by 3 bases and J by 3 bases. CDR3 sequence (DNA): TGTGCCAGCAGCTTCGGGACAGGTTTCTACGAGCAGTACTTC. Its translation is CASSFGTGFYEQYF.

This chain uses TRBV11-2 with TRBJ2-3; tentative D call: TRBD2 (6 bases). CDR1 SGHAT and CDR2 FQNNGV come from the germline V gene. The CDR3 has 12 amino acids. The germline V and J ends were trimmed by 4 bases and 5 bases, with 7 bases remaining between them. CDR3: CASSWGGDTQYF. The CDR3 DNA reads TGTGCCAGCAGCTGGGGAGGAGATACGCAGTATTTT.

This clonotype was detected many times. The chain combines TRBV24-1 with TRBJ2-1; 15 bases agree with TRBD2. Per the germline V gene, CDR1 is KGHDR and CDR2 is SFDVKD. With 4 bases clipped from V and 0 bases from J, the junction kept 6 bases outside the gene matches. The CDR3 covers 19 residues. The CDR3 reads CATSDPGTSGGSSYNEQFF. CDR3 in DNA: TGTGCCACCAGTGACCCCGGGACTAGCGGGGGGAGCTCCTACAATGAGCAGTTCTTC.

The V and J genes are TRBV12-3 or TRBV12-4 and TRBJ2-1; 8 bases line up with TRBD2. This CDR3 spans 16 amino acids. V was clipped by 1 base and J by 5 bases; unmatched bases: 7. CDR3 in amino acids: CASSLVGGGKDNEQFF. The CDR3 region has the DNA TGTGCCAGCAGTTTAGTAGGCGGGGGGAAGGACAATGAGCAGTTCTTC.

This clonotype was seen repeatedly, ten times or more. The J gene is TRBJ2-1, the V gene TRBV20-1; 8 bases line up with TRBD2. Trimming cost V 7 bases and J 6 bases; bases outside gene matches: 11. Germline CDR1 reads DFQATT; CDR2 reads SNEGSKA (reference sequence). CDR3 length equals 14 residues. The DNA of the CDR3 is TGCAGTGTTGCCGGGACTAGAAGACCCAATGAGCAGTTCTTC. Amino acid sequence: CSVAGTRRPNEQFF.

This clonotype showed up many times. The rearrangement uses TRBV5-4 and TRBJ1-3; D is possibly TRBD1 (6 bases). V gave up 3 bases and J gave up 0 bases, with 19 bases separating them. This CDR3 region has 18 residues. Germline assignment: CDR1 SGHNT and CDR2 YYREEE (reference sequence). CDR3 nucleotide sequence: TGTGCCAGCAGCTACAGGGTGTCTAAGCGAAGCTCTGGAAACACCATATATTTT. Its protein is CASSYRVSKRSSGNTIYF.

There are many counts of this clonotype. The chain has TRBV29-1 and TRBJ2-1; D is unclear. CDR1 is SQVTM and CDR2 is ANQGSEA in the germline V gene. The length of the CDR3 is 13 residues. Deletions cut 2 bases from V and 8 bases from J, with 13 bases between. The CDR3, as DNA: TGCAGCGTTGAAACCTCACTCAGTTATGAGCAGTTCTTC. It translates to CSVETSLSYEQFF.

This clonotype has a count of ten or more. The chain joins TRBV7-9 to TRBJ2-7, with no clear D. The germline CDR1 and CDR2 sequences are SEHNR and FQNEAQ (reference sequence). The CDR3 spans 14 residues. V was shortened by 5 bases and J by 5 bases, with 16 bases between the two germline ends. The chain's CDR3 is CASSQTHRAHEQYF. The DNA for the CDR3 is TGTGCCAGCAGCCAAACGCACCGGGCCCACGAGCAGTACTTC.

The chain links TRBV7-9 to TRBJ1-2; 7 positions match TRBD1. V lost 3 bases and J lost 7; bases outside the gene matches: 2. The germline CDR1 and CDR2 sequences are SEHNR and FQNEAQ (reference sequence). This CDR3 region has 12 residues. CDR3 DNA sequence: TGTGCCAGCAGCTTGACAGGGCGTGGCTACACCTTC. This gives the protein CASSLTGRGYTF.

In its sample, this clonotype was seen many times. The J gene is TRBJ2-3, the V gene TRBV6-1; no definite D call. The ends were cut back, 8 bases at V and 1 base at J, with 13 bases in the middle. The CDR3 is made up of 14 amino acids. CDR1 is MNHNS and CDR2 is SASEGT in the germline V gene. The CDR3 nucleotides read TGTGCCAGCTCGAGCGCACCCCGCACAGATACGCAGTATTTT. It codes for CASSSAPRTDTQYF.